The text below deals with one T cell receptor beta chain. Its antigen is not yet known. No quality values exist for individual bases; no much larger clone is one base distant. This sample stems from a study of Tregs in tolerant kidney transplant recipients (dated by TCRdb to between 2018 and 2021). In terms of the full investigation: The transplants used related donors with nonmyeloablative bone marrow transplantation, and mixed chimerism in the human trials was transient. TCRbeta sequencing was used in the study to identify donor-specific regulatory T cells before combined kidney and bone marrow transplantation, and the identified cells were then tracked after transplant.

For TCRbeta CDR3 sequencing, genomic DNA from the sorted cells was extracted using the QIAGEN DNeasy Blood and Tissue Kit. High-throughput TCRbeta CDR3 sequencing, which included PCR amplification with bias correction and internal controls, was done commercially through immunoSEQ. The authors' analysis ran thus. A unique productive TCRbeta sequence was defined by the CDR3 nucleotide sequence when primers matched, and otherwise by the CDR3 amino acid sequence together with the Vbeta and Jbeta genes. Sorting error was corrected by removing sequences shared between sorted populations at a frequency ratio of 2:1 or less, and the remaining shared sequences were assigned to the higher population. Donor-reactive sequences were defined as at least 5-fold expanded in CFSE-low cells versus unstimulated cells, with frequency of at least 0.01% in CFSE-low cells. Jensen-Shannon divergence calculated on the top 100 TCRbeta sequences ranked by frequency was used to measure repertoire divergence. For samples with multiple sequencing runs, sorting error was corrected in each run separately before the runs were combined. Not all clones reach the TCRdb copy of this immuneACCESS table, which keeps in-frame sequences only. Checked studies attribute under half of the gap to unresolved V genes and leave the rest unexplained. Clonal size and the V and J genes are those of that table, whereas D and trimming came from the DNA. This sample gives approximately 60,000 clones in total; 98% of them show up just once. The ten biggest clones cover 0.34% of the sample.

The time point tag for this specimen amounts to: blood sample drawn before combined kidney and bone marrow transplant. Thawed PBMCs were FACS-sorted into unstimulated Tregs (CD4+CD25+CD127-), CD4+ non-Tregs (CD4+CD25-), CD4 cells and CD8 cells. Thawed PBMCs were rested overnight at 37 degrees C with roughly 200 IU/ml IL-2 before Treg sorting. A few combined kidney and bone marrow transplant recipients from the ITN036ST trial were included as patients, and samples were available only from these trial subjects. Healthy control blood was separated into PBMCs by Ficoll density gradient and cryopreserved, and patient PBMCs were collected both before and after transplant. The research as a whole found: Donor-specific Treg expansion was found to exceed global Treg expansion in tolerant patients, suggesting antigen-driven rather than nonspecific expansion. Although technical replication error seemed to be minimal, the question of biological reproducibility was not addressed directly. The most biologically relevant and donor-specific TCRbeta repertoire appeared to be identified by expanding Tregs with activated donor B cells. Because the PCR primers were changed over time for some patients, nucleotide-level comparison could not be performed across the samples from those patients. Because the study included only a small number of patients, the results must be confirmed in larger populations and under other immunosuppression protocols.

The source material was Tregs from blood, sampled before the transplant. The receptor's source is a human donor who received a combined kidney and bone marrow transplant.

This receptor has the CDR3 CASTGLGLEPQHF. The sequenced DNA: TGCGCCAGCACGGGACTGGGATTGGAGCCCCAGCATTTT. The chain employs TRBV10-1 and TRBJ1-5; a weak D assignment points to TRBD1 (5 bases agree). Deletion took 7 bases off V and 8 bases off J, with a span of 15 bases between the germline ends. The CDR3 goes from the cysteine to the phenylalanine over 13 residues. Just CDR3 DNA is preserved here, 39 bases in frame from base 1. Taken from the germline V gene (reference sequence), the CDR1 and CDR2 loops are WNHNN and SYGVQD.